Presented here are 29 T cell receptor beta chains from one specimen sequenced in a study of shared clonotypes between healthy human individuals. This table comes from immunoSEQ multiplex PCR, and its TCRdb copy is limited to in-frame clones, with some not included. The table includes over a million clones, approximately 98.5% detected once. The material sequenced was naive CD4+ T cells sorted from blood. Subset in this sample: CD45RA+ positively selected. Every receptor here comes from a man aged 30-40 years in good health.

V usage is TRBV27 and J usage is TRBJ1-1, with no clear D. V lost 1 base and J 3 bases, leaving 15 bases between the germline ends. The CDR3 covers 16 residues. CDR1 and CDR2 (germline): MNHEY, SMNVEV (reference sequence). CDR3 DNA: TGTGCCAGCAGTTTATGGTTCCACGGTTGGGACACTGAAGCTTTCTTT. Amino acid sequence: CASSLWFHGWDTEAFF.

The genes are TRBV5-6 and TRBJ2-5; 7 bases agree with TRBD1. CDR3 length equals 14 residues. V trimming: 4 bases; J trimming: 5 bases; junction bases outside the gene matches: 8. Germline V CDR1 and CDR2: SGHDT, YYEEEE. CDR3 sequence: CASSDTGDWETQYF. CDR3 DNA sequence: TGTGCCAGCAGCGACACAGGGGATTGGGAGACCCAGTACTTC.

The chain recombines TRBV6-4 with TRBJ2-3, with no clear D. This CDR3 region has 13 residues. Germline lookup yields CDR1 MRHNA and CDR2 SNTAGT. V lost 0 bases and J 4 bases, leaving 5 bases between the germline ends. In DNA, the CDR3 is TGTGCCAGCAGTGACTCGTTGGCAGATACGCAGTATTTT. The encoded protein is CASSDSLADTQYF.

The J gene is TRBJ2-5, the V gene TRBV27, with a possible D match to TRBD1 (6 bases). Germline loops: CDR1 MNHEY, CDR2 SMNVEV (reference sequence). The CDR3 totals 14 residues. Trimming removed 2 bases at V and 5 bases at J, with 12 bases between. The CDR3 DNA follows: TGTGCCAGCAGTTTAACTAGGGGGTTCGAGACCCAGTACTTC. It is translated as CASSLTRGFETQYF.

CDR3 sequence (DNA): TGTGCCAGCAGTTACGGGGAATTCTACGAGCAGTACTTC. Its protein is CASSYGEFYEQYF. The rearrangement links TRBV6-5 to TRBJ2-7; D is unclear. V was trimmed by 2 bases and J by 3 bases, leaving 8 bases between them. The CDR3 extends over 13 amino acids. Germline V gene sequence: CDR1 MNHEY, CDR2 SVGAGI.

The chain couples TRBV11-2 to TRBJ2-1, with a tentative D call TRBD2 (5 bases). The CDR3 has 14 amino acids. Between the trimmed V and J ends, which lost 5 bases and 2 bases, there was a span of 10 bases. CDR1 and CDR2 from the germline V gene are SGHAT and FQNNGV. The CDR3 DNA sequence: TGTGCCAGCAGCATTGGAGGCACCTACAATGAGCAGTTCTTC. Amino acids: CASSIGGTYNEQFF. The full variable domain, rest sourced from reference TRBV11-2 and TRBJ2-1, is EAGVAQSPRYKIIEKRQSVAFWCNPISGHATLYWYQQILGQGPKLLIQFQNNGVVDDSQLPKDRFSAERLKGVDSTLKIQPAKLEDSAVYLCASSIGGTYNEQFFGPGTRLTVL.

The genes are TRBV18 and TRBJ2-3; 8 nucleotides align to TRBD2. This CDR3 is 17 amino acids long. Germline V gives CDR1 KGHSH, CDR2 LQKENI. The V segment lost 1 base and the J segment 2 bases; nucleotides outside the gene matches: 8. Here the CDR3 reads CASSPLAGGTSTDTQYF. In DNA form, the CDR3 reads TGTGCCAGCTCACCACTTGCGGGAGGCACATCCACAGATACGCAGTATTTT.

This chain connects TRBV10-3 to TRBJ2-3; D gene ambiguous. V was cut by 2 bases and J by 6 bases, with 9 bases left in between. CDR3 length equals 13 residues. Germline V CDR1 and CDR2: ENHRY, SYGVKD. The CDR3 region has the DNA TGTGCCATCAGTGAGCCTATGATTGATACGCAGTATTTT. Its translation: CAISEPMIDTQYF.

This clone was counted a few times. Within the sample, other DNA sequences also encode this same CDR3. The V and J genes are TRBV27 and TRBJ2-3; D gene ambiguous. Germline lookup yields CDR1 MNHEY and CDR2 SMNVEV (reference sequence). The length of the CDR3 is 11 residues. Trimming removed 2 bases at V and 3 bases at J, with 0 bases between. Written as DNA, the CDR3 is TGTGCCAGCAGTTTAACAGATACGCAGTATTTT. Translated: CASSLTDTQYF.

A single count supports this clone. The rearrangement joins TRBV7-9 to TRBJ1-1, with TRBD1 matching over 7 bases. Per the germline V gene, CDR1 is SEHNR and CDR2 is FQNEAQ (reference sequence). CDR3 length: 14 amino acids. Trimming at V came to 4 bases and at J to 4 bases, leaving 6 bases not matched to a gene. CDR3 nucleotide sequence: TGTGCCAGCAGCTACCAGACAGGGTTCACTGAAGCTTTCTTT. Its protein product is CASSYQTGFTEAFF.

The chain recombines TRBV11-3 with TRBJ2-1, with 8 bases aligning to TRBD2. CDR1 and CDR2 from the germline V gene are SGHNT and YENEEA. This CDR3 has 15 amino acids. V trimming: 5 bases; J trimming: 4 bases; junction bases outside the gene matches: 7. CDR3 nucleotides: TGTGCCAGCAGCGCGGCGGGAGGTATGTACAATGAGCAGTTCTTC. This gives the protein CASSAAGGMYNEQFF.

CDR3 sequence reads: CSVGTSEQFF. CDR3 DNA sequence: TGCAGCGTTGGCACAAGTGAGCAGTTCTTC. The J gene is TRBJ2-1, the V gene TRBV29-1; unclear D gene. CDR3 length: 10 residues. V lost 4 bases and J 9 bases, leaving 7 bases between the germline ends. Germline CDR1 SQVTM, CDR2 ANQGSEA.

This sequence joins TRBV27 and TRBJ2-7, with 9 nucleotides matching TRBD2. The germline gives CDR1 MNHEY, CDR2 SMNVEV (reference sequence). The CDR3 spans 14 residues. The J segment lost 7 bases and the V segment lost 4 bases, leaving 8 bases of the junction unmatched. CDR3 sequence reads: CASSYASGVGEQYF. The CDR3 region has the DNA TGTGCCAGCAGTTATGCTAGCGGGGTAGGGGAGCAGTACTTC.

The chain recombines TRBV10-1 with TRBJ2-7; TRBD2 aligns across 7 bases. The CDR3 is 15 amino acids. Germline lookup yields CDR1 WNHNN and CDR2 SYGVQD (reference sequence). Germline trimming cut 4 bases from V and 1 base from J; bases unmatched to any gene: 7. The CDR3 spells CASSGKAGESYEQYF. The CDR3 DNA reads TGCGCCAGCAGTGGAAAGGCGGGGGAGTCCTACGAGCAGTACTTC.

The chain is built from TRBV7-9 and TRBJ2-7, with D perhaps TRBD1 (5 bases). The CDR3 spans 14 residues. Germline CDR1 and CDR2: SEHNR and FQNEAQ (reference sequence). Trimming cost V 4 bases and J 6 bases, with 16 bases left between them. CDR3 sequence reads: CASSSGQGLREQYF. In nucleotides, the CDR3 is TGTGCCAGCAGCTCAGGGCAGGGTCTACGCGAGCAGTACTTC.

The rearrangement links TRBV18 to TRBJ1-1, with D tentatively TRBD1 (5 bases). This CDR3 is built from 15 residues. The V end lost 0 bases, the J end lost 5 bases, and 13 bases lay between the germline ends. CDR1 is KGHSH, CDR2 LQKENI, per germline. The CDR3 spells CASSPPAQGGTEAFF. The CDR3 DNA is TGTGCCAGCTCACCACCTGCCCAGGGAGGAACTGAAGCTTTCTTT.

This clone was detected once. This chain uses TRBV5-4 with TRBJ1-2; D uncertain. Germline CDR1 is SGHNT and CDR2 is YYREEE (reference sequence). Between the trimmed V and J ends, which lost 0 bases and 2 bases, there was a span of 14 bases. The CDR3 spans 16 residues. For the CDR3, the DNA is TGTGCCAGCAGCTTGGCCGTGAGGGTTGTCAACTATGGCTACACCTTC. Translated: CASSLAVRVVNYGYTF.

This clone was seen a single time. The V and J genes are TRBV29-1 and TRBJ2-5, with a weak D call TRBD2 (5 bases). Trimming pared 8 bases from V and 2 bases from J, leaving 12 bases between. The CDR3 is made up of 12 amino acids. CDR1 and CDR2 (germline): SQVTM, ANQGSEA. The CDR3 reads CSIGTGQETQYF. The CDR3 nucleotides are TGCAGCATTGGTACGGGGCAAGAGACCCAGTACTTC.

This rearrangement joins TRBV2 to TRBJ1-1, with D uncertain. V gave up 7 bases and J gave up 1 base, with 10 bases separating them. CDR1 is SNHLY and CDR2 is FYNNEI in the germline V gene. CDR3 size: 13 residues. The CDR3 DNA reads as TGTGCCAGCAACGGTGGCCGGAACACTGAAGCTTTCTTT. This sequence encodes CASNGGRNTEAFF.

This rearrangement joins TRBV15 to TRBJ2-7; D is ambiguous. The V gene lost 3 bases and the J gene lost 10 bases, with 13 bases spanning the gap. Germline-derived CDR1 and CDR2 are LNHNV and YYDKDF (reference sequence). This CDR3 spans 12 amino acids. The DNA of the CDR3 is TGTGCCACCAGCAGCCAATACTACGGCCAGTACTTC. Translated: CATSSQYYGQYF.

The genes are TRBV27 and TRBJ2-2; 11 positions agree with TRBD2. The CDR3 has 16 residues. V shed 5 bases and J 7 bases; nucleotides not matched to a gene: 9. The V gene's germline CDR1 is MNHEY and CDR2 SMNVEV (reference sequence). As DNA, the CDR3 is TGTGCCAGCAGTCCAATAGCGGGAGGGCCAAGCGGGGAGCTGTTTTTT. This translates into CASSPIAGGPSGELFF.

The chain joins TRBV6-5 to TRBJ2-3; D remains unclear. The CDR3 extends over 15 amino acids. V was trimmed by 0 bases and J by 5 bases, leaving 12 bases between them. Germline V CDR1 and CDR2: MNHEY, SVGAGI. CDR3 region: CASSYSTPGVDTQYF. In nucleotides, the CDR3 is TGTGCCAGCAGTTACTCTACTCCTGGGGTAGATACGCAGTATTTT.

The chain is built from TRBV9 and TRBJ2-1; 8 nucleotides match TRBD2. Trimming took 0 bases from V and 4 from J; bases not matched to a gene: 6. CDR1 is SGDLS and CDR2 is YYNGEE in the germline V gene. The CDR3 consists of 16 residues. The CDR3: CASSVALAASYNEQFF. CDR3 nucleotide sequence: TGTGCCAGCAGCGTAGCACTAGCGGCTTCTTACAATGAGCAGTTCTTC.

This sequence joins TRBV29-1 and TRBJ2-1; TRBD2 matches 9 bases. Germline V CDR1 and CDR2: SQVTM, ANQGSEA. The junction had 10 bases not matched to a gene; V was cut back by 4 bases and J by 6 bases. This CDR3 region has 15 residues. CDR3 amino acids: CSVGGGRASGNEQFF. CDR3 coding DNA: TGCAGCGTTGGGGGCGGGAGGGCCTCGGGCAATGAGCAGTTCTTC.

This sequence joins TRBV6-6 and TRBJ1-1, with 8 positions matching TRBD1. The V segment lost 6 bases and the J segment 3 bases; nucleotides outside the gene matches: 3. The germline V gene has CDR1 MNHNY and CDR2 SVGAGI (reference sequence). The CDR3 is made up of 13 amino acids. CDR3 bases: TGTGCCAGCAGCCTACAGGGGGACACTGAAGCTTTCTTT. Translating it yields CASSLQGDTEAFF.

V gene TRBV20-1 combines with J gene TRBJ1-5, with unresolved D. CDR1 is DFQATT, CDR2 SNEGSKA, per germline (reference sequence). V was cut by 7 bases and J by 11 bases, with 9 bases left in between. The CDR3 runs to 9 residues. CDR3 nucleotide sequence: TGCAGTGTGGGTGGGGCCCAGCATTTT. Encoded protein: CSVGGAQHF.

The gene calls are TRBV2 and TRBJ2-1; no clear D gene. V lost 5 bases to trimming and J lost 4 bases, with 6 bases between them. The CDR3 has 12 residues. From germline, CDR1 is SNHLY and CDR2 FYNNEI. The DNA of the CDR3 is TGTGCCAGCAGTCAACTATACAATGAGCAGTTCTTC. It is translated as CASSQLYNEQFF. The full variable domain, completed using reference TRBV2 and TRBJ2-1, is EPEVTQTPSHQVTQMGQEVILRCVPISNHLYFYWYRQILGQKVEFLVSFYNNEISEKSEIFDDQFSVERPDGSNFTLKIRSTKLEDSAMYFCASSQLYNEQFFGPGTRLTVL.

In nucleotides, the CDR3 is TGCAGCGTTGTTGACCCAACGGGACTTTCCTACAATGAGCAGTTCTTC. Encoded protein: CSVVDPTGLSYNEQFF. V usage is TRBV29-1 and J usage is TRBJ2-1, with a weak D call TRBD2 (6 bases). Germline V gene data show CDR1 as SQVTM and CDR2 as ANQGSEA. The ends were cut back, 4 bases at V and 1 base at J, with 17 bases in the middle. The CDR3 has 16 amino acids.

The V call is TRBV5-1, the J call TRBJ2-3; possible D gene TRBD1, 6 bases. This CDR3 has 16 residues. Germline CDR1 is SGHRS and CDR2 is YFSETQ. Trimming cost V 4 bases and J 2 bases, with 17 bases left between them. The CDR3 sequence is CASSLSGAGATDTQYF. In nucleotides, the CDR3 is TGCGCCAGCAGCCTCTCTGGGGCAGGGGCCACAGATACGCAGTATTTT.